This T cell receptor (beta chain) was recorded in a study of CXCR3-negative and CXCR3-positive naive CD8 T cells. Whole-study findings and limits: Naive cells that were CXCR3-positive had more hydrophobic TRB CDR3s (compared with CXCR3-negative naive cells). Whereas both naive subsets had comparably high diversity, memory CD8+ cells had much lower diversity.

The libraries of TRB cDNA were prepared using 5' RACE with UMI labels. TCRdb re-called the 5' RACE reads and shows each CDR3 protein once, DNA omitted. In all, the sample yields roughly 56,000 distinct CDR3 sequences. Sorts performed in triplicate captured more than 250,000 cells each from every CD8+ T cell subset. CD45RO-CCR7+CD27+CD95- was the phenotype of naive CD8+ T cells. The CDR3 runs 13 residues. The germline CDR1 and CDR2 sequences are SQVTM and ANQGSEA. Comments on this clonotype: Its target is not known.

This chain links TRBV29-1 with TRBJ2-2. The sample taken for sequencing was naive CXCR3- CD8+ T cells from blood. The subset: CD45RO-CCR7+CD27+CD95- naive CD8+ T cells lacking CXCR3 (TNR3-). The clonotype comes from a human donor in good health. Some clones in this sample may be carry-over from other donors' samples. The CDR3 spells CSVVGVNTGELFF.